This TCR beta chain was identified in a study of identical twins. Whole-study results and caveats: Zero-insertion analyses might be partly confounded by invariant T cells like MAIT and iNKT. Conclusions leaned on cross-sectional statistical analysis and did not track the same donors over time.

This clonotype has just a few counts. Antigen: not known. Using its own MiXCR run on the 5' RACE reads, TCRdb lists one record per CDR3 protein. In the table there are around 650,000 distinct CDR3 sequences, less than 9% of which are singletons. With 0 bases clipped from V and 7 bases from J, the junction kept 5 bases outside the gene matches. Germline CDR1 and CDR2: SGHDN and FVKESK. This CDR3 has 15 residues. Healthy Caucasians provided all donations. The same data also went into a second study, on yellow fever vaccine responses in identical twins. That publication notes: Twins reportedly showed a vaccine T cell response that seemed partly convergent and partly personalized.

This clonotype originated in a woman aged 18-35 years in good health. The sequenced sample consisted of PBMCs. V and J are TRBV14 and TRBJ2-5, with 10 bases identical to TRBD2. CDR3 residues: CASSQDRTSGRTQYF. The CDR3 DNA sequence: TGTGCCAGCAGCCAAGATAGGACTAGCGGTCGGACCCAGTACTTC.